This T cell receptor (beta chain) was recorded in a study of shared clonotypes between healthy human individuals. The authors ran the assay at deep level. Clones were sequenced by immunoSEQ multiplex PCR, and TCRdb holds only the in-frame ones, with some missing. The repertoire holds over 2 million clones, about 95% seen once, with 0.85% to 1.2% in the top ten. Positively selected for CCR7, the CD45RO-negative cells used as naive CD8 cells excluded terminally differentiated effector memory CD45RA+ cells. There are a few counts of this clone. The same CDR3 arises from other DNA sequences in this sample as well. The ends were cut back, 5 bases at V and 0 bases at J, with 4 bases in the middle. The CDR3 is made up of 11 amino acids. The germline gives CDR1 DFQATT, CDR2 SNEGSKA (reference sequence).

V usage is TRBV20-1 and J usage is TRBJ1-1, with unresolved D. Sequences were obtained from naive CD8+ T cells sorted from blood. The sequence came from a man between 18 and 35 years old in good health. This CDR3 is CSAYLNTEAFF. The CDR3 DNA is TGCAGTGCTTACCTGAACACTGAAGCTTTCTTT.